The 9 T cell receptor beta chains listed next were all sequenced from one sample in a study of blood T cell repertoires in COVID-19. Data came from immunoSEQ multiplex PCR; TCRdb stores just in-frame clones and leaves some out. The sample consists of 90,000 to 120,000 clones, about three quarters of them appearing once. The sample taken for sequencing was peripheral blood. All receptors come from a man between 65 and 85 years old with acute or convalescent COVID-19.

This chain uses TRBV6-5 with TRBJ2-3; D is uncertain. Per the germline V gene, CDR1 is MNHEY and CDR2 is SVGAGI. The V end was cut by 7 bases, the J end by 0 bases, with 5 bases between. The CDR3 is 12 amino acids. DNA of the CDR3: TGTGCCAGCATGCAGAGCACAGATACGCAGTATTTT. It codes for CASMQSTDTQYF.

CDR3 sequence reads: CASSFVEGLGNQPQHF. CDR3 DNA: TGTGCCAGCAGCTTTGTGGAGGGTCTGGGCAATCAGCCCCAGCATTTT. The chain has TRBV7-9 and TRBJ1-5; the D is unclear. This CDR3 comprises 16 residues. Looked up from germline, CDR1 is SEHNR and CDR2 is FQNEAQ (reference sequence). Deletions cut 3 bases from V and 2 bases from J, with 14 bases between.

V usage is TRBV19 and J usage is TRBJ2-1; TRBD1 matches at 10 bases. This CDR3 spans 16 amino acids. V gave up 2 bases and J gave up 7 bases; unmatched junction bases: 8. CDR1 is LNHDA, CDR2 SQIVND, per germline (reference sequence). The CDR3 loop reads CASSIFPGQGPNEQFF. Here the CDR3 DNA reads TGTGCCAGTAGTATATTTCCGGGACAGGGGCCAAATGAGCAGTTCTTC.

Here the CDR3 reads CASSPGQGVEYGYTF. CDR3 bases: TGTGCCAGCTCACCGGGACAGGGCGTGGAATATGGCTACACCTTC. The J gene is TRBJ1-2, the V gene TRBV18; 9 nucleotides match TRBD1. In germline, CDR1 is KGHSH, CDR2 LQKENI. J was trimmed by 5 bases and V by 3 bases; bases with no gene match: 7. The CDR3 contains 15 residues.

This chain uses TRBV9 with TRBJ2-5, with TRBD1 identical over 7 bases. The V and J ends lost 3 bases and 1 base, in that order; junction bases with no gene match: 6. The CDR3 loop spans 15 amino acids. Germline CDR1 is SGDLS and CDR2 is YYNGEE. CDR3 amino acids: CASSETGLVQETQYF. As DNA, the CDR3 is TGTGCCAGCAGCGAGACAGGGTTAGTCCAAGAGACCCAGTACTTC.

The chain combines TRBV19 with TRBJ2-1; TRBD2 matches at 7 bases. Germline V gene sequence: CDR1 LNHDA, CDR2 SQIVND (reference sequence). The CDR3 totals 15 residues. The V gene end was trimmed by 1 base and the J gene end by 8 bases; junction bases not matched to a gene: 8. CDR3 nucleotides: TGTGCCAGTAGTATAGGAGCGGGGAGCCTGGATGAGCAGTTCTTC. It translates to CASSIGAGSLDEQFF.

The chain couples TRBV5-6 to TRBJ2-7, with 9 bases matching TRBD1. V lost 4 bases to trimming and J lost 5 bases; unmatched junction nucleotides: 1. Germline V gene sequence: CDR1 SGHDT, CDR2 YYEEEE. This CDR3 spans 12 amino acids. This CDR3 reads CASSRQGDEQYF. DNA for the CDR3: TGTGCCAGCAGCCGACAGGGGGACGAGCAGTACTTC.

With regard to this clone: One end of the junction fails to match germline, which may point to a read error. CDR3 sequence (DNA): TGTGCCAGCAGCAGTCCCGTATTTGGCAGGGTTCCCTATAATGAGCAGTTCTTC. This gives the protein CASSSPVFGRVPYNEQFF. The rearrangement links TRBV6-4 to TRBJ2-1, with D tentatively TRBD1 (5 bases). The CDR3 runs 18 residues. CDR1 and CDR2 from the germline V gene are MRHNA and SNTAGT.

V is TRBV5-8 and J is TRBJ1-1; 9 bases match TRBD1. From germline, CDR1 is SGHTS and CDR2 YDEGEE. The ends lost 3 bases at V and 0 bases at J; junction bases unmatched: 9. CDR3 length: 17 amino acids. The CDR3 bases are TGTGCCAGCAGCTGGGACGCCTACAGGGGGCTGAACACTGAAGCTTTCTTT. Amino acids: CASSWDAYRGLNTEAFF. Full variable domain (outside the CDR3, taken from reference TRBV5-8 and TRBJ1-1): EAGVTQSPTHLIKTRGQQATLRCSPISGHTSVYWYQQALGLGLQFLLWYDEGEERNRGNFPPRFSGRQFPNYSSELNVNALELEDSALYLCASSWDAYRGLNTEAFFGQGTRLTVV.